These 21 T cell receptor beta chains were all obtained from the same sample, sequenced in a study of shared clonotypes between healthy human individuals. Sequencing used immunoSEQ multiplex PCR; TCRdb keeps in-frame clones, though not all of them. The sample has 2 million to 2.5 million clones; 85% to 95% are singletons. The sequencing input was naive CD4+ T cells from PBMCs. The subset: CD45RA+ positively selected. Source of these receptors: a man aged 18 to 30 in good health. Some clones in this sample may be carry-over from other donors' samples.

The chain uses TRBV7-9 and TRBJ2-1; tentatively, D is TRBD1 or TRBD2 (5 bases each). The V gene lost 5 bases and the J gene lost 3 bases, with 17 bases spanning the gap. CDR3 size: 16 residues. The V gene's germline CDR1 is SEHNR and CDR2 FQNEAQ (reference sequence). The CDR3 is CASSVGASSGYNEQFF. CDR3 DNA sequence: TGTGCCAGCAGCGTCGGGGCGTCCTCTGGCTACAATGAGCAGTTCTTC.

As DNA, the CDR3 is TGTGCCAGCAGCCAAGATCTTAGCCGGGGAGGAAACACCATATATTTT. Residues: CASSQDLSRGGNTIYF. The chain combines TRBV14 with TRBJ1-3; D gene unclear. The CDR3 loop spans 16 amino acids. The germline V gene encodes CDR1 SGHDN and CDR2 FVKESK. V dropped 0 bases and J dropped 4 bases, with 13 bases sitting between them.

In this sample, this clone turned up a few times. The CDR3 here is CASSAGTPAEAFF. The CDR3 nucleotides read TGTGCCAGCAGTGCCGGGACGCCAGCTGAAGCTTTCTTT. V and J are TRBV6-1 and TRBJ1-1; TRBD1 is a possible D gene (5 bases). Germline CDR1 and CDR2: MNHNS and SASEGT. The CDR3 length is 13 residues. Trimming stripped 4 bases from V and 6 bases from J, with 12 bases between.

This chain connects TRBV29-1 to TRBJ2-7, with 10 positions matching TRBD2. CDR3 size: 12 residues. The J segment lost 2 bases and the V segment lost 5 bases, leaving 0 bases of the junction unmatched. In germline, CDR1 is SQVTM, CDR2 ANQGSEA. The CDR3 here is CSVTSGTYEQYF. The DNA of the CDR3 is TGCAGCGTTACTAGCGGGACCTACGAGCAGTACTTC.

The genes are TRBV7-2 and TRBJ2-7, with D possibly being TRBD1 (6 bases). This CDR3 region has 14 residues. The V and J ends lost 5 bases and 7 bases respectively, with 18 bases between them. Per germline, CDR1 SGHTA and CDR2 FQGNSA. The CDR3 DNA reads as TGTGCCAGCAGCCGGACCTTGGACAGCTCGGAGCAGTACTTC. Translating gives CASSRTLDSSEQYF.

The chain uses TRBV19 and TRBJ1-1, with D tentatively TRBD1 (6 bases). Germline assignment: CDR1 LNHDA and CDR2 SQIVND (reference sequence). The length of the CDR3 is 13 residues. Trimming removed 1 base from V and 6 bases from J, with 9 bases in between. CDR3 sequence: CASSIVGGAEAFF. CDR3 coding DNA: TGTGCCAGTAGTATAGTTGGGGGCGCTGAAGCTTTCTTT.

This clone appeared a few times. The chain uses TRBV29-1 and TRBJ1-1; D is uncertain. V lost 7 bases, J lost 0 bases, and 3 bases lay in between. The CDR3 is made up of 10 amino acids. The V gene's germline CDR1 is SQVTM and CDR2 ANQGSEA. Here the CDR3 reads CSGLNTEAFF. The CDR3 DNA is TGCAGCGGTTTGAACACTGAAGCTTTCTTT.

The rearrangement uses TRBV28 and TRBJ1-2, with 9 bases matching TRBD1. This CDR3 has 11 residues. The V and J ends lost 11 bases and 11 bases, in that order; junction bases with no gene match: 9. Germline values: CDR1 MDHEN, CDR2 SYDVKM. This CDR3 is CAATGTGYYTF. The CDR3 DNA reads as TGTGCCGCTACCGGGACAGGGTATTACACCTTC.

The rearrangement uses TRBV5-1 and TRBJ2-3; 8 bases align to TRBD1. V was pared by 0 bases and J by 4 bases, with 7 bases of the junction left unmatched. The CDR3 is made up of 16 amino acids. The germline V gene encodes CDR1 SGHRS and CDR2 YFSETQ. The DNA for the CDR3 is TGCGCCAGCAGCTTGGCCCTGACAGGGGCCCCAGATACGCAGTATTTT. Protein product: CASSLALTGAPDTQYF.

V is TRBV28 and J is TRBJ2-7; 7 bases are a match to TRBD2. The V and J ends lost 2 bases and 6 bases, in that order; junction bases with no gene match: 4. Germline loops: CDR1 MDHEN, CDR2 SYDVKM. The CDR3 is made up of 13 amino acids. This CDR3 is CASSLISGGEQYF. The CDR3, as DNA: TGTGCCAGCAGTTTAATATCGGGAGGCGAGCAGTACTTC.

The chain uses TRBV28 and TRBJ2-2; possibly TRBD2 for D (6 bases). Between the trimmed V and J ends, which lost 8 bases and 3 bases, there was a span of 22 bases. Per germline, CDR1 MDHEN and CDR2 SYDVKM. The length of the CDR3 is 17 residues. The DNA for the CDR3 is TGTGCCAGCGGCTTAATCGGGGGAAGCTATGACACCGGGGAGCTGTTTTTT. Encoded protein: CASGLIGGSYDTGELFF. Based on the CDR3 plus reference TRBV28 and TRBJ2-2, the full variable domain is DVKVTQSSRYLVKRTGEKVFLECVQDMDHENMFWYRQDPGLGLRLIYFSYDVKMKEKGDIPEGYSVSREKKERFSLILESASTNQTSMYLCASGLIGGSYDTGELFFGEGSRLTVL.

The gene calls are TRBV11-3 and TRBJ2-1; the D gene is possibly TRBD2 (6 bases). Trimming removed 6 bases from V and 8 bases from J, with 17 bases in between. Germline V lookup: CDR1 SGHNT, CDR2 YENEEA. The CDR3 is 14 residues long. CDR3 DNA sequence: TGTGCCAGCAGTAGCGGACTAACAAGCGATGAGCAGTTCTTC. The encoded protein is CASSSGLTSDEQFF.

The chain links TRBV5-8 to TRBJ2-5; a possible D gene is TRBD2 (6 bases). Trimming shortened V by 0 bases and J by 4 bases, and 13 bases separated the two germline ends. The CDR3 runs to 15 residues. Germline-derived CDR1 and CDR2 are SGHTS and YDEGEE. In DNA, the CDR3 is TGTGCCAGCAGCTTGGAAGTTAGCGGTGCAGAGACCCAGTACTTC. Protein: CASSLEVSGAETQYF.

Details on this clone: Distinct nucleotide sequences in the sample also encode this CDR3. The J gene is TRBJ2-2, the V gene TRBV7-9, with TRBD1 identical over 7 bases. Germline V gene sequence: CDR1 SEHNR, CDR2 FQNEAQ (reference sequence). The trim removed 5 bases at V and 1 base at J, leaving 4 bases unmatched. The CDR3 loop spans 15 amino acids. In DNA form, the CDR3 reads TGTGCCAGCAGCCCGCGGACAGGGAACACCGGGGAGCTGTTTTTT. Protein product: CASSPRTGNTGELFF.

The CDR3 sequence: CASRQKDATNEKLFF. The CDR3 DNA follows: TGTGCCAGCAGACAGAAAGATGCAACTAATGAAAAACTGTTTTTT. This chain uses TRBV6-4 with TRBJ1-4; D remains ambiguous. Trimming left V 6 bases short and J 0 bases short, with 11 bases between. The CDR3 has 15 amino acids. The germline gives CDR1 MRHNA, CDR2 SNTAGT.

V and J are TRBV4-2 and TRBJ1-4, with D possibly matching TRBD1 (5 bases). Deletions cut 5 bases from V and 6 bases from J, with 22 bases between. Germline CDR1 and CDR2: LGHNA and YNFKEQ. There are 17 residues in the CDR3. CDR3 in DNA: TGTGCCAGCAGCTTACCAAGGCATACCGGGGGGGATGAAAAACTGTTTTTT. As protein: CASSLPRHTGGDEKLFF.

A single count supports this clone. The chain couples TRBV7-2 to TRBJ1-5; 8 nucleotides agree with TRBD1. Germline values: CDR1 SGHTA, CDR2 FQGNSA. The V and J ends lost 1 base and 4 bases, in that order; junction bases with no gene match: 3. The CDR3 consists of 15 residues. The CDR3 protein is CASSLDRGRNQPQHF. The CDR3 nucleotides read TGTGCCAGCAGCTTAGACAGGGGGAGGAATCAGCCCCAGCATTTT.

A remark on this clone: The same CDR3 is also encoded by other DNA sequences in this sample. This chain uses TRBV29-1 with TRBJ2-7; the match to TRBD1 covers 10 bases. Germline V gene lookup returns CDR1 SQVTM and CDR2 ANQGSEA. Trimming at V came to 6 bases and at J to 1 base, leaving 3 bases not matched to a gene. There are 13 residues in the CDR3. CDR3 protein: CSVLGQGSYEQYF. The CDR3 DNA reads as TGCAGCGTCCTGGGACAGGGGTCCTACGAGCAGTACTTC.

This clone was counted only a few times. This sequence joins TRBV4-1 and TRBJ1-5; D gene uncertain. Looked up from germline, CDR1 is MGHRA and CDR2 is YSYEKL. The CDR3 is 14 amino acids. V lost 0 bases to trimming and J lost 6 bases, with 9 bases between them. For the CDR3, the DNA is TGCGCCAGCAGCCAAGATGCAGGACGTCAGCCCCAGCATTTT. This sequence encodes CASSQDAGRQPQHF.

A remark on this clone: The identical CDR3 is also encoded by other nucleotide sequences in the sample. The chain is built from TRBV5-1 and TRBJ2-5, with 9 bases lining up with TRBD1. This CDR3 is built from 14 residues. V dropped 4 bases and J dropped 3; count of bases not matched to a gene: 4. From germline, CDR1 is SGHRS and CDR2 YFSETQ. This CDR3 reads CASSLRTGEETQYF. The DNA of the CDR3 is TGCGCCAGCAGCCTGCGGACAGGGGAAGAGACCCAGTACTTC.

This clone occurred once. The chain uses TRBV15 and TRBJ1-2; 7 nucleotides line up with TRBD1. The V segment lost 6 bases and the J segment 7 bases; nucleotides outside the gene matches: 11. The CDR3 runs 14 residues. The V gene's germline CDR1 is LNHNV and CDR2 YYDKDF (reference sequence). CDR3 residues: CATRKSGTDSGYTF. The CDR3 DNA reads TGTGCCACCAGAAAATCCGGGACAGACTCTGGCTACACCTTC.